These 20 T cell receptor beta chains share one sample of origin, sequenced in a study of blood T cell repertoires in COVID-19. Method: immunoSEQ multiplex PCR; TCRdb's copy keeps in-frame clones and lacks some. The sample consists of around 50,000 clones, around four fifths of them appearing once. Input material: peripheral blood. These receptors were obtained from a human donor in a cohort sampled during active COVID-19.

The CDR3 nucleotides read TGTGCCAGCAGCCAAGAAGCGACGGGCTATGGCTACACCTTC. Residues: CASSQEATGYGYTF. The chain joins TRBV3-1 (or the pseudogene TRBV3-2) to TRBJ1-2, with no clear D. This CDR3 is 14 amino acids long. Germline V CDR1 and CDR2: LGHDT, YNNKEL (reference sequence). Trimming took off 0 bases at V and 4 bases at J, with 9 bases between the two ends.

This chain joins TRBV14 and TRBJ2-7; possible D gene TRBD1, 5 bases. V was shortened by 2 bases and J by 1 base, with 15 bases between the two germline ends. Germline CDR1 is SGHDN and CDR2 is FVKESK. CDR3 length: 16 amino acids. The CDR3 DNA reads as TGTGCCAGCAGCCAATACCTTAGAGCAGGGTCCTACGAGCAGTACTTC. Its translation: CASSQYLRAGSYEQYF.

This sequence joins TRBV5-1 and TRBJ2-3, with 10 nucleotides matching TRBD2. There are 20 residues in the CDR3. Germline V gives CDR1 SGHRS, CDR2 YFSETQ. J was trimmed by 4 bases and V by 0 bases; bases with no gene match: 17. In DNA form, the CDR3 reads TGCGCCAGCAGCTTGGGGTCTAGCGGGGGTACGCTCGGTGGTGCAGATACGCAGTATTTT. It encodes CASSLGSSGGTLGGADTQYF.

This sequence joins TRBV11-2 and TRBJ1-2; D unresolved. V lost 11 bases, J lost 4 bases, and 14 bases lay in between. Per the germline V gene, CDR1 is SGHAT and CDR2 is FQNNGV. CDR3 length: 12 amino acids. CDR3 in DNA: TGTGCCGAGAGGGTGGAGGGCTATGGCTACACCTTC. Its protein is CAERVEGYGYTF.

The chain links TRBV5-1 to TRBJ2-1; D unresolved. V was pared by 1 base and J by 7 bases, with 6 bases between. This CDR3 spans 12 amino acids. Per germline, CDR1 SGHRS and CDR2 YFSETQ. The CDR3 sequence: CASSLSENEQFF. CDR3 coding DNA: TGCGCCAGCAGCTTGTCGGAGAATGAGCAGTTCTTC.

The chain combines TRBV6-1 with TRBJ2-7, with TRBD2 identical over 10 bases. The CDR3 contains 17 residues. From germline, CDR1 is MNHNS and CDR2 SASEGT. V lost 4 bases, J lost 5 bases, and 14 bases stayed unmatched. In nucleotides, the CDR3 is TGTGCCAGCAGTGTTCCGGGACTAGCGCTTCCGAGAAACGAGCAGTACTTC. Protein sequence: CASSVPGLALPRNEQYF.

The V gene is TRBV5-4, the J gene TRBJ1-1; the match to TRBD1 covers 7 bases. The CDR3 spans 14 residues. V was pared by 5 bases and J by 1 base, with 5 bases of the junction left unmatched. Germline CDR1 reads SGHNT; CDR2 reads YYREEE (reference sequence). The CDR3 nucleotides read TGTGCCAGCAGACAGAGACAGGGGAACACTGAAGCTTTCTTT. This sequence encodes CASRQRQGNTEAFF. Variable domain in full (rest from reference TRBV5-4 and TRBJ1-1): ETGVTQSPTHLIKTRGQQVTLRCSSQSGHNTVSWYQQALGQGPQFIFQYYREEENGRGNFPPRFSGLQFPNYSSELNVNALELDDSALYLCASRQRQGNTEAFFGQGTRLTVV.

As DNA, the CDR3 is TGTGCCAGCTCACCGCAACTAGCGGGGTATACAGATACGCAGTATTTT. It encodes CASSPQLAGYTDTQYF. The chain recombines TRBV18 with TRBJ2-3; 10 nucleotides align to TRBD2. In germline, CDR1 is KGHSH, CDR2 LQKENI. The junction had 6 bases not matched to a gene; V was cut back by 3 bases and J by 3 bases. The CDR3 has 16 amino acids.

V and J are TRBV18 and TRBJ2-4, with TRBD1 matching 9 bases. The CDR3 sequence is 15 residues long. V was clipped by 3 bases and J by 4 bases; unmatched bases: 4. Germline V gene data show CDR1 as KGHSH and CDR2 as LQKENI. The CDR3 bases are TGTGCCAGCTCACCGGACGGACAGGGGAAAAACATTCAGTACTTC. It codes for CASSPDGQGKNIQYF. Full variable domain (outside the CDR3, taken from reference TRBV18 and TRBJ2-4): NAGVMQNPRHLVRRRGQEARLRCSPMKGHSHVYWYRQLPEEGLKFMVYLQKENIIDESGMPKERFSAEFPKEGPSILRIQQVVRGDSAAYFCASSPDGQGKNIQYFGAGTRLSVL.

Here the CDR3 reads CASSVLGQSFYNSPLHF. The CDR3 DNA follows: TGTGCCAGCAGCGTATTGGGACAGTCATTTTATAATTCACCCCTCCACTTT. The genes are TRBV5-4 and TRBJ1-6, with 7 bases matching TRBD1. Germline CDR1 SGHNT, CDR2 YYREEE (reference sequence). With 4 bases clipped from V and 4 bases from J, the junction kept 11 bases outside the gene matches. The CDR3 extends over 17 amino acids. The variable domain in full, completed from reference TRBV5-4 and TRBJ1-6, reads ETGVTQSPTHLIKTRGQQVTLRCSSQSGHNTVSWYQQALGQGPQFIFQYYREEENGRGNFPPRFSGLQFPNYSSELNVNALELDDSALYLCASSVLGQSFYNSPLHFGNGTRLTVT.

This sequence joins TRBV7-3 and TRBJ1-6, with D unresolved. This CDR3 contains 15 residues. From germline, CDR1 is SGHTA and CDR2 FQGTGA. V lost 5 bases and J 6 bases, leaving 14 bases between the germline ends. The CDR3 DNA reads TGTGCCAGCAGCCAATCCGGGTCCCTTAATTCACCCCTCCACTTT. Protein product: CASSQSGSLNSPLHF.

This clone was seen only once. The J gene is TRBJ2-3, the V gene TRBV7-9; 7 bases line up with TRBD2. Trimming removed 3 bases from V and 1 base from J; junction bases left unmatched: 4. The V gene's germline CDR1 is SEHNR and CDR2 FQNEAQ (reference sequence). The CDR3 has 15 amino acids. The CDR3 DNA follows: TGTGCCAGCAGCTTTGGGGGGGGTGGCACAGATACGCAGTATTTT. Residues: CASSFGGGGTDTQYF.

This chain connects TRBV7-2 to TRBJ1-2; D uncertain. V shed 2 bases and J shed 2 bases, with 6 bases lying between them. CDR3 length: 13 amino acids. The germline CDR1 and CDR2 sequences are SGHTA and FQGNSA. CDR3 residues: CASSLPGNYGYTF. The CDR3 DNA reads as TGTGCCAGCAGCTTACCGGGGAACTATGGCTACACCTTC.

This clone has a single count. This chain links TRBV5-1 with TRBJ2-5, with TRBD1 matching over 8 bases. The CDR3 totals 14 residues. CDR1 is SGHRS and CDR2 is YFSETQ in the germline V gene. After removal of 4 bases from V and 2 bases from J, the junction contained 4 bases not matched to a gene. The CDR3 coding sequence is TGCGCCAGCAGCCCCCGGACAGGGCAAGAGACCCAGTACTTC. It is translated as CASSPRTGQETQYF.

V usage is TRBV19 and J usage is TRBJ1-2, with 7 nucleotides matching TRBD1. Germline trimming cut 9 bases from V and 7 bases from J; bases unmatched to any gene: 11. This CDR3 contains 13 residues. CDR1 and CDR2 from the germline V gene are LNHDA and SQIVND (reference sequence). This CDR3 is CASTDRRMLGYTF. In nucleotides, the CDR3 is TGTGCCAGCACGGACAGGCGAATGCTTGGCTACACCTTC.

This clone was found once. This chain uses TRBV30 with TRBJ2-5; 8 nucleotides match TRBD2. The CDR3 totals 15 residues. V shed 3 bases, J shed 4 bases, and the junction held 10 bases outside the gene matches. Germline lookup yields CDR1 GTSNPN and CDR2 SVGIG (reference sequence). The CDR3 bases are TGTGCCTGGAGCACCCGGGAGGGCCGTGGAGAGACCCAGTACTTC. It translates to CAWSTREGRGETQYF.

The chain has TRBV2 and TRBJ2-1; TRBD1 agrees at 7 bases. V shed 6 bases, J shed 7 bases, and the junction held 6 bases outside the gene matches. The CDR3 sequence is 13 residues long. Germline-derived CDR1 and CDR2 are SNHLY and FYNNEI. The CDR3 DNA follows: TGTGCCAGCAGCAGGGACAGTGTAAATGAGCAGTTCTTC. Its translation is CASSRDSVNEQFF.

This clone has a single count. V and J are TRBV2 and TRBJ2-3; 15 nucleotides agree with TRBD2. This CDR3 has 15 amino acids. Germline V gene sequence: CDR1 SNHLY, CDR2 FYNNEI. The V gene end was trimmed by 3 bases and the J gene end by 6 bases; junction bases not matched to a gene: 1. The DNA of the CDR3 is TGTGCCAGCAGTGACGGACTAGCGGGGGGGGATACGCAGTATTTT. Its protein is CASSDGLAGGDTQYF.

The CDR3 sequence is CASSPQLADEQFF. In DNA, the CDR3 is TGTGCCAGCAGCCCCCAGTTGGCGGATGAGCAGTTCTTC. The chain carries TRBV7-3 and TRBJ2-1; D unresolved. The V end was cut by 5 bases, the J end by 8 bases, with 13 bases between. The germline V gene encodes CDR1 SGHTA and CDR2 FQGTGA. The CDR3 is 13 amino acids.

V is TRBV6-5 and J is TRBJ1-5; D might be TRBD1 (5 bases). CDR1 is MNHEY and CDR2 is SVGAGI in the germline V gene. The CDR3 sequence is 13 residues long. V lost 6 bases and J lost 7, with 13 bases in between. CDR3 bases: TGTGCCAGCAGGGGACCGGGGGTACAGCCCCAGCATTTT. Protein product: CASRGPGVQPQHF.